This T cell receptor beta chain is from a study of human thymus T cells (dated by TCRdb to 2020 to 2021). With respect to the entire study: The study used fewer than ten infant thymus samples plus four related peripheral blood samples to characterize TCR alpha and beta repertoires. Donor ages ranged from about 7 to 250 days, and the cohort comprised six or seven male and two female infants.

The immunoSEQ multiplex PCR assay was used to amplify the TCRB and TCRAD loci from a standardized amount of quality-controlled genomic DNA. The V(D)J region was spanned by amplicons of a length sufficient to cover the CDR3 and to identify V and J genes. Through the commercial immunoSEQ service, the amplicons were sequenced on an Illumina platform. In the paper's pipeline: Primer bias and sequencing errors were corrected as previously described, and TCRAD and TCRB were defined on the basis of the IMGT database. immunoSEQ Analyzer 3.0 and VDJTools were used for repertoire analysis, which covered basic statistics, V/J segment usage, diversity estimates, rarefaction and pairwise overlap. Diversity was estimated with Chao1, ChaoE, Efron-Thisted, Shannon and inverse Simpson indices, and also on datasets down-sampled to the smallest sample. For repertoire overlap, CDR3 nucleotide sequence, V gene and J gene had to match strictly, and clustering was done by Jaccard-based multidimensional scaling. TCRdb re-hosts the immuneACCESS table, in-frame sequences only. Its copies lack some clones; in the studies checked, an unresolved V gene accounts for under half of them, and the cause for the rest is not known. D and trimming were read from the DNA, whereas the V and J calls and clone size are those reported in that table. The sample yields 120,000 or so clones; approximately 96% were counted once. The ten largest clonotypes hold roughly 0.024% of the sample.

Thymus tissue was obtained as surgical resects removed during corrective cardiac surgery. Immunologically healthy infants undergoing open corrective cardiac surgery for congenital heart defects in Finland were used as donors. After being mechanically released from the tissue, thymocytes were kept at -70 degrees C in pellets of about 8.5-34 million cells. A QIAsymphony instrument was used to extract genomic DNA from the frozen cell pellets. Remarks on this clone: What antigen it recognizes has not been identified. The sample holds no much larger clone one base away, and base qualities are not on file.

What the authors observed across the whole study: On average, approximately 790,000 unique TCRB clonotypes were obtained from thymus samples, compared with about 84,000 from blood samples. Highly overlapping thymic TCR repertoires among unrelated individuals were reported in the related research. Usage of V and J gene segments appeared to be biased in both the thymic and the peripheral blood repertoires.

Input material: thymus tissue. The receptor was derived from a boy in the first two years of life with a congenital heart defect but otherwise immunologically healthy.

The CDR3 reads as follows: CAWSANETFRSGYQPQHF. Read as DNA, the sequence is TGTGCCTGGAGTGCCAACGAAACTTTCAGATCAGGTTATCAGCCCCAGCATTTT. The chain was built from TRBV30 and TRBJ1-5; no confident D gene assignment can be made. Relative to germline, V is 1 base shorter and J is 5 bases shorter, with 24 bases between their ends. Taken from cysteine to phenylalanine, the CDR3 has 18 residues. Of all the DNA, just the CDR3 is kept, 54 bases in frame from base 1. From the germline V gene (reference sequence), CDR1 is GTSNPN and CDR2 is SVGIG.